Below, one T cell receptor (beta chain) is given with its context. The sample originates from a study of blood T cell repertoires in COVID-19. Study as a whole: Samples representing acute and convalescent COVID-19 were sourced from the United States, Italy and Spain. Sample material is recorded as cDNA or gDNA derived from T cells, B-cell-depleted T cells, or PBMCs.

Per the study methods: The authors estimated nucleated cell counts from reference gene primer amplification. Clones were sequenced by immunoSEQ multiplex PCR, and TCRdb holds only the in-frame ones, with some missing. V and J calls plus clone size are reproduced from that table; the DNA served to infer D and trimming. Among tens of thousands of clones listed, 70% to 85% were seen once. It was during active infection that Seattle patients were enrolled and then longitudinally followed. CDR1 and CDR2 (germline): SGHRS, YFSETQ. V dropped 0 bases and J dropped 3 bases, with 9 bases sitting between them. The CDR3 totals 14 residues.

The V call is TRBV5-1, the J call TRBJ2-5; D ambiguous. The sequence derives from a man at least 80 years old with COVID-19, enrolled during active disease. The sequenced material came from peripheral blood. CDR3 sequence: CASSLGATEETQYF. Here the CDR3 DNA reads TGCGCCAGCAGCTTGGGCGCAACCGAAGAGACCCAGTACTTC.